Presented here are 15 T cell receptor beta chains from one specimen sequenced in a study of shared clonotypes between healthy human individuals. Some clones are missing from TCRdb's copy, which holds only in-frame ones; the method was immunoSEQ multiplex PCR. The sample contains about 2.2 million clones, approximately 94% of which appear only once. CD45RO-negative, CCR7-selected cells formed the naive CD8 fraction, which excluded terminally differentiated effector memory CD45RA+ cells. Sequenced material: naive CD8+ T cells from PBMCs. Every receptor here comes from a man younger than 30 in good health. Some clones in this sample may be carry-over from other donors' samples.

This clone appeared once. This chain uses TRBV6-1 with TRBJ2-3; tentative D call: TRBD2 (5 bases). V was clipped by 4 bases and J by 5 bases, with 10 bases between them. CDR1 is MNHNS and CDR2 is SASEGT in the germline V gene. The CDR3 sequence is 13 residues long. The CDR3 coding sequence is TGTGCCAGCAGTGGGTGGGCGGGAGATACGCAGTATTTT. This sequence encodes CASSGWAGDTQYF.

The chain couples TRBV27 to TRBJ2-7; 7 bases match TRBD2. V gave up 8 bases and J gave up 1 base; unmatched junction bases: 5. Germline values: CDR1 MNHEY, CDR2 SMNVEV (reference sequence). The CDR3 contains 13 residues. The CDR3 here is CASGPGGSYEQYF. DNA of the CDR3: TGTGCCAGCGGTCCGGGGGGTTCCTACGAGCAGTACTTC.

The chain combines TRBV7-9 with TRBJ2-7; D possibly corresponds to TRBD2 (6 bases). CDR1 and CDR2 from the germline V gene are SEHNR and FQNEAQ (reference sequence). CDR3 size: 16 residues. Between the trimmed V and J ends, which lost 5 bases and 5 bases, there was a span of 22 bases. CDR3 region: CASSQRAGGINDEQYF. CDR3 nucleotide sequence: TGTGCCAGCAGCCAACGGGCGGGCGGGATCAATGACGAGCAGTACTTC.

The V gene is TRBV10-3, the J gene TRBJ2-7; D is uncertain. CDR1 and CDR2 (germline): ENHRY, SYGVKD. The length of the CDR3 is 15 residues. Trimming shortened V by 6 bases and J by 1 base, and 16 bases separated the two germline ends. CDR3: CAISADLGRSYEQYF. In DNA, the CDR3 is TGTGCCATCAGCGCTGACTTAGGACGGTCCTACGAGCAGTACTTC.

Concerning this clone itself: Other nucleotide sequences in the sample specify the same CDR3. J is TRBJ2-7 and V is TRBV11-2; 12 positions match TRBD1. CDR3 length: 16 amino acids. Germline V gene data show CDR1 as SGHAT and CDR2 as FQNNGV. Trimming took 1 base from V and 6 from J; bases not matched to a gene: 7. The DNA of the CDR3 is TGTGCCAGCAGCTTAGGGCCGGGGACAGGGGGCCGCGAGCAGTACTTC. Translating gives CASSLGPGTGGREQYF.

The V gene is TRBV30, the J gene TRBJ1-2; D unresolved. The CDR3 has 16 residues. Per the germline V gene, CDR1 is GTSNPN and CDR2 is SVGIG (reference sequence). Trimming stripped 4 bases from V and 2 bases from J, with 20 bases between. This CDR3 is CAWNPGILSGNYGYTF. CDR3 DNA: TGTGCCTGGAATCCCGGCATACTCTCGGGCAACTATGGCTACACCTTC.

As for this clone: At one end, the junction sequence differs from germline, possibly due to a read error. Other DNA sequences in the sample encode the same CDR3. V usage is TRBV28 and J usage is TRBJ2-7; a possible D gene is TRBD1 (5 bases). The germline CDR1 and CDR2 sequences are MDHEN and SYDVKM. The CDR3 is 15 residues long. CDR3: CASSLRRVHNYEQYF. CDR3 sequence (DNA): TGTGCCAGCAGTTTACGCAGGGTTCACAACTACGAACAGTACTTC. Based on the CDR3 plus reference TRBV28 and TRBJ2-7, the full variable domain is DVKVTQSSRYLVKRTGEKVFLECVQDMDHENMFWYRQDPGLGLRLIYFSYDVKMKEKGDIPEGYSVSREKKERFSLILESASTNQTSMYLCASSLRRVHNYEQYFGPGTRLTVT.

The chain is built from TRBV14 and TRBJ1-2; perhaps TRBD1 as D (6 bases). CDR1 is SGHDN and CDR2 is FVKESK in the germline V gene. V lost 5 bases to trimming and J lost 4 bases, with 20 bases between them. The CDR3 is 16 residues long. CDR3 amino acids: CASSSGVLRGPYGYTF. In DNA form, the CDR3 reads TGTGCCAGCAGCTCTGGGGTACTGCGGGGGCCCTATGGCTACACCTTC.

The sample holds one count of this clone. J is TRBJ2-5 and V is TRBV27, with D unclear. This CDR3 comprises 13 residues. Germline CDR1 and CDR2: MNHEY and SMNVEV (reference sequence). Trimming pared 2 bases from V and 1 base from J, leaving 5 bases between. The CDR3 DNA reads as TGTGCCAGCAGTTTAGCGATCCAAGAGACCCAGTACTTC. Translating it yields CASSLAIQETQYF.

This sequence joins TRBV12-5 and TRBJ2-1, with D hard to call. V lost 5 bases and J 8 bases, leaving 10 bases between the germline ends. Germline-derived CDR1 and CDR2 are LGHNT and FRNRAP. The CDR3 runs 12 residues. The CDR3 sequence: CASGPRLDEQFF. CDR3 nucleotides: TGTGCTAGTGGTCCGCGCTTGGATGAGCAGTTCTTC.

The chain employs TRBV4-2 and TRBJ2-1; 13 bases fit TRBD2. Trimming at V came to 6 bases and at J to 12 bases, leaving 11 bases not matched to a gene. There are 15 residues in the CDR3. Per the germline V gene, CDR1 is LGHNA and CDR2 is YNFKEQ. The CDR3 loop is CASSPPGLAGLWQFF. The CDR3 DNA follows: TGTGCCAGCAGTCCTCCGGGACTAGCGGGATTATGGCAGTTCTTC.

CDR3 amino acids: CASSFTDRDTEAFF. In DNA, the CDR3 is TGTGCCAGCAGTTTCACCGACAGGGATACTGAAGCTTTCTTT. The V gene is TRBV27, the J gene TRBJ1-1; 7 bases are shared with TRBD1. The CDR3 runs 14 residues. The ends lost 3 bases at V and 5 bases at J; junction bases unmatched: 6. From germline, CDR1 is MNHEY and CDR2 SMNVEV (reference sequence).

The CDR3 sequence: CASNSLGAEKLDTQYF. CDR3 DNA sequence: TGTGCCAGCAACTCCTTAGGGGCGGAGAAACTAGATACGCAGTATTTT. The gene calls are TRBV7-9 and TRBJ2-3, with D possibly matching TRBD1 (5 bases). This CDR3 has 16 residues. V was shortened by 7 bases and J by 5 bases, with 22 bases between the two germline ends. CDR1 is SEHNR, CDR2 FQNEAQ, per germline (reference sequence).

V usage is TRBV15 and J usage is TRBJ2-7, with D possibly matching TRBD1 (5 bases). This CDR3 has 15 residues. CDR1 and CDR2 from the germline V gene are LNHNV and YYDKDF (reference sequence). Trimming took 5 bases from V and 3 from J, leaving 17 bases between them. The DNA for the CDR3 is TGTGCCACCAGCGGACCGGACACCTATTACTACGAGCAGTACTTC. Translated: CATSGPDTYYYEQYF.

V and J are TRBV6-5 and TRBJ2-1; D not resolved. Germline V lookup: CDR1 MNHEY, CDR2 SVGAGI. Trimming pared 2 bases from V and 6 bases from J, leaving 8 bases between. There are 13 residues in the CDR3. Written as DNA, the CDR3 is TGTGCCAGCAGTTACATCGGAGCCAATGAGCAGTTCTTC. Translated: CASSYIGANEQFF.